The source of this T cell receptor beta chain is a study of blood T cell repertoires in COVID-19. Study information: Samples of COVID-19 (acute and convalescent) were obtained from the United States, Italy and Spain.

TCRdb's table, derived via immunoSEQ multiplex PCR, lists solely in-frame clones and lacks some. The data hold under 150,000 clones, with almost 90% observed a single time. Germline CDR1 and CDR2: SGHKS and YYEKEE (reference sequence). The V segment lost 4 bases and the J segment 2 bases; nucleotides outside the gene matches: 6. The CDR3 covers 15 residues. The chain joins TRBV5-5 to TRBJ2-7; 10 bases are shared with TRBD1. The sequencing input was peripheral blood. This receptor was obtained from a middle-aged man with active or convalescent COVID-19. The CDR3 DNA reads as TGTGCCAGCAGCCACCGGGGACAGGGGCCCTACGAGCAGTACTTC. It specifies CASSHRGQGPYEQYF.